These T cell receptor beta chains were read from a single sample in a study of T cell responses to AZD1222 COVID-19 vaccine. Only in-frame clones appear in the TCRdb table, and some are missing; sequencing was by immunoSEQ multiplex PCR. This sample has 110,000 or so clones, with approximately 85% found just once. Sequenced material: peripheral blood, taken on day 0 of AZD1222 vaccination. All receptors come from an adult in good health. The CDR3 runs from the conserved cysteine through the conserved F or W. A D gene is named only where the DNA matches it firmly. Not every row has a clone size; where given, it reads once, few, many or a size class.

CASSLISIVTGPQETQYF	TGTGCTAGCAGCTTAATCTCGATCGTGACAGGGCCCCAAGAGACCCAGTACTTC	TRBV7-7	18	.	TRBD1	TRBJ2-5
CASSEFGLGGGTDTQYF	TGTGCCAGCAGTGAATTTGGTTTGGGCGGAGGCACAGATACGCAGTATTTT	TRBV6-1	17	.	.	TRBJ2-3
CASRALAGANTGELFF	TGTGCCAGCAGAGCATTAGCGGGAGCGAACACCGGGGAGCTGTTTTTT	TRBV2	16	once	TRBD2	TRBJ2-2
CASRFGATYEQYF	TGTGCCAGCAGGTTCGGGGCCACCTACGAGCAGTACTTC	TRBV12-3/TRBV12-4	13	once	.	TRBJ2-7
CASSQGLAGLAKNIQYF	TGTGCCAGCAGCCAAGGACTAGCGGGGTTAGCCAAAAACATTCAGTACTTC	TRBV3-1/TRBV3-2	17	.	TRBD2	TRBJ2-4
CASSYGGGVDEQYF	TGTGCCAGCAGCTACGGAGGAGGGGTCGACGAGCAGTACTTC	TRBV7-9	14	.	.	TRBJ2-7
CASSVGPLYGYTF	TGTGCCAGCAGCGTAGGACCCCTCTATGGCTACACCTTC	TRBV9	13	.	.	TRBJ1-2
CASSQEGRGRASYNEQFF	TGCGCCAGCAGCCAAGAGGGCCGCGGGAGGGCATCCTACAATGAGCAGTTCTTC	TRBV4-3	18	.	TRBD2	TRBJ2-1
CASSLGPSSYEQYF	TGCGCCAGCAGCTTAGGTCCTAGCTCCTACGAGCAGTACTTC	TRBV5-1	14	.	.	TRBJ2-7
CASSLSKGATNEKLFF	TGCGCCAGCAGCTTATCGAAGGGAGCAACTAATGAAAAACTGTTTTTT	TRBV5-1	16	.	.	TRBJ1-4
CSVEEAAGGYTF	TGCAGCGTTGAAGAGGCAGCGGGAGGCTACACCTTC	TRBV29-1	12	few	.	TRBJ1-2
CASSQDGTGGTEAFF	TGCGCCAGCAGCCAAGATGGGACAGGGGGCACTGAAGCTTTCTTT	TRBV4-3	15	.	TRBD1	TRBJ1-1
CASGLVLRGSTDTQYF	TGTGCTAGTGGTTTGGTACTTCGGGGAAGCACAGATACGCAGTATTTT	TRBV12-5	16	.	.	TRBJ2-3
CASSLGQGSNSPLHF	TGTGCCAGCAGCTTGGGACAGGGGTCTAATTCACCCCTCCACTTT	TRBV5-4	15	.	TRBD1	TRBJ1-6